Presented here are 32 T cell receptor beta chains from one specimen sequenced in a study of long-term antiretroviral therapy in people with HIV. The immunoSEQ assay was v3.0, run at survey level. The protocol was immunoSEQ multiplex PCR, while the TCRdb copy is restricted to in-frame clones and leaves out a portion. The sample shows around 20,000 clones, just under 85% of them seen only once. The source material was unsorted PBMCs, sampled 0.5 years after starting antiretroviral therapy. All receptors come from a man aged 18-30 years with HIV.

The chain joins TRBV5-4 to TRBJ2-7; possibly TRBD1 for D (6 bases). Germline CDR1 and CDR2: SGHNT and YYREEE (reference sequence). The CDR3 spans 13 residues. Trimming took 2 bases from V and 1 from J, leaving 7 bases between them. CDR3 sequence (DNA): TGTGCCAGCAGCTTACAGGGATCCTACGAGCAGTACTTC. Translated: CASSLQGSYEQYF.

The V gene is TRBV20-1, the J gene TRBJ1-1, with D uncertain. Germline CDR1 is DFQATT and CDR2 is SNEGSKA (reference sequence). The CDR3 has 11 amino acids. The CDR3: CIARVIQEAFF. The CDR3 bases are TGCATAGCAAGGGTCATCCAAGAAGCTTTCTTT.

This chain joins TRBV6-5 and TRBJ2-6; no firm D call. There are 12 residues in the CDR3. V was pared by 6 bases and J by 4 bases, with 4 bases between. From germline, CDR1 is MNHEY and CDR2 SVGAGI. The CDR3 nucleotides read TGTGCCAGCAGGACCGGGGCCAACGTCCTGACTTTC. It encodes CASRTGANVLTF.

This chain connects TRBV2 to TRBJ1-5, with D possibly TRBD1 on 5 matching bases. Germline V gene data show CDR1 as SNHLY and CDR2 as FYNNEI. V was pared by 7 bases and J by 3 bases, with 13 bases between. CDR3 length: 14 residues. The CDR3 reads CASTVDRFNQPQHF. The CDR3 DNA is TGTGCCAGCACCGTAGACAGATTCAATCAGCCCCAGCATTTT. The full variable domain, its missing parts supplied by reference TRBV2 and TRBJ1-5, is EPEVTQTPSHQVTQMGQEVILRCVPISNHLYFYWYRQILGQKVEFLVSFYNNEISEKSEIFDDQFSVERPDGSNFTLKIRSTKLEDSAMYFCASTVDRFNQPQHFGDGTRLSIL.

The chain links TRBV19 to TRBJ1-3; D remains unclear. V gave up 10 bases and J gave up 0 bases, with 16 bases separating them. The CDR3 loop spans 15 amino acids. Germline CDR1 and CDR2: LNHDA and SQIVND (reference sequence). The CDR3 coding sequence is TGTGCCACCTCAGACACCGGCAGCTCTGGAAACACCATATATTTT. Protein sequence: CATSDTGSSGNTIYF.

The chain combines TRBV19 with TRBJ2-3; 11 bases map to TRBD2. Germline V gene data show CDR1 as LNHDA and CDR2 as SQIVND (reference sequence). The trim removed 1 base at V and 1 base at J, leaving 1 base unmatched. This CDR3 has 16 amino acids. The CDR3 nucleotides are TGTGCCAGTAGTATAGTGACTAGCGGGGGCACAGATACGCAGTATTTT. Protein product: CASSIVTSGGTDTQYF.

This chain links TRBV18 with TRBJ2-1; no clear D gene. The CDR3 has 11 residues. Deletions cut 2 bases from V and 5 bases from J, with 1 base between. Per germline, CDR1 KGHSH and CDR2 LQKENI. This chain's CDR3 is CASSPDNEQFF. The CDR3 DNA is TGTGCCAGCTCACCAGACAATGAGCAGTTCTTC. Combining the CDR3 with reference TRBV18 and TRBJ2-1 gives the whole variable domain NAGVMQNPRHLVRRRGQEARLRCSPMKGHSHVYWYRQLPEEGLKFMVYLQKENIIDESGMPKERFSAEFPKEGPSILRIQQVVRGDSAAYFCASSPDNEQFFGPGTRLTVL.

The genes are TRBV18 and TRBJ2-7; D perhaps matches TRBD1 (5 bases). Germline V gene lookup returns CDR1 KGHSH and CDR2 LQKENI. The CDR3 extends over 13 amino acids. Trimming left V 2 bases short and J 2 bases short, with 7 bases between. CDR3 loop: CASSPGATYEQYF. The CDR3, as DNA: TGTGCCAGCTCACCAGGGGCAACCTACGAGCAGTACTTC.

The genes are TRBV5-1 and TRBJ2-7; TRBD1 aligns across 10 bases. Per the germline V gene, CDR1 is SGHRS and CDR2 is YFSETQ. The V gene end was trimmed by 4 bases and the J gene end by 3 bases; junction bases not matched to a gene: 10. The CDR3 has 16 residues. This chain's CDR3 is CASSVRQGAGVYEQYF. CDR3 bases: TGCGCCAGCAGCGTTCGACAGGGGGCGGGGGTCTACGAGCAGTACTTC.

The V gene is TRBV7-2, the J gene TRBJ2-5; D ambiguous. Germline CDR1 is SGHTA and CDR2 is FQGNSA. The CDR3 consists of 13 residues. Trimming removed 2 bases at V and 4 bases at J, with 8 bases between. The CDR3 DNA reads as TGTGCCAGCAGCTTATCGCTAGGAGAGACCCAGTACTTC. The encoded protein is CASSLSLGETQYF.

The V and J genes are TRBV9 and TRBJ1-1, with no clear D. V was cut by 3 bases and J by 5 bases, with 20 bases left in between. CDR1 and CDR2 (germline): SGDLS, YYNGEE. CDR3 length: 16 amino acids. Written as DNA, the CDR3 is TGTGCCAGCAGCGACGGGCCCTTGTCCCTCGGAACTGAAGCTTTCTTT. Its protein product is CASSDGPLSLGTEAFF.

The chain has TRBV7-2 and TRBJ1-2; TRBD1 matches 9 bases. V lost 3 bases and J lost 5; bases outside the gene matches: 13. The CDR3 is 17 amino acids. Germline V lookup: CDR1 SGHTA, CDR2 FQGNSA. The CDR3 DNA is TGTGCCAGCAGCTTCCCACGGGACAGGGAAGGGCCGTATGGCTACACCTTC. Residues: CASSFPRDREGPYGYTF.

The rearrangement uses TRBV6-5 and TRBJ1-1; 12 bases are a match to TRBD1. CDR1 is MNHEY and CDR2 is SVGAGI in the germline V gene. Trimming cost V 4 bases and J 7 bases; bases outside gene matches: 7. CDR3 size: 15 residues. DNA of the CDR3: TGTGCCAGCAGTTTGGGACAGGGGGCCGATTTTGAAGCTTTCTTT. It specifies CASSLGQGADFEAFF.

Concerning this clone: A much bigger clone sits one base away, suggesting this may be a read error. V gene TRBV13 combines with J gene TRBJ1-1; D gene ambiguous. This CDR3 region has 14 residues. Germline V lookup: CDR1 PRHDT, CDR2 FYEKMQ (reference sequence). The V and J ends lost 7 bases and 5 bases respectively, with 17 bases between them. The chain's CDR3 is CASNFEGRRTEAFF. CDR3 nucleotides: TGTGCCAGCAACTTTGAGGGTCGGAGAACTGAAGCTTTCTTT.

V and J are TRBV4-3 and TRBJ1-2; D gene uncertain. This CDR3 is 15 amino acids long. CDR1 and CDR2 from the germline V gene are LGHNA and YSLEER. The V end lost 0 bases, the J end lost 5 bases, and 13 bases lay between the germline ends. CDR3: CASSQDTKRLYGYTF. The DNA of the CDR3 is TGCGCCAGCAGCCAAGACACTAAAAGGCTTTATGGCTACACCTTC.

The chain joins TRBV30 to TRBJ1-4; possibly TRBD1 for D (6 bases). CDR3 size: 13 residues. Germline V gene data show CDR1 as GTSNPN and CDR2 as SVGIG (reference sequence). Trimming took off 4 bases at V and 8 bases at J, with 14 bases between the two ends. CDR3 nucleotides: TGTGCCTGGAAAAGGGGGGCAGGGGAAAAACTGTTTTTT. It encodes CAWKRGAGEKLFF.

The rearrangement links TRBV5-1 to TRBJ1-1; TRBD1 might be the D (6 bases). This CDR3 has 14 amino acids. Trimming removed 3 bases from V and 1 base from J, with 10 bases in between. The germline V gene has CDR1 SGHRS and CDR2 YFSETQ. CDR3 region: CASSSGQPNTEAFF. DNA of the CDR3: TGCGCCAGCAGCTCCGGACAGCCGAACACTGAAGCTTTCTTT.

The chain recombines TRBV19 with TRBJ1-1; the D gene is possibly TRBD1 (6 bases). V was clipped by 8 bases and J by 0 bases, with 13 bases between them. CDR3 length: 14 amino acids. Germline lookup yields CDR1 LNHDA and CDR2 SQIVND (reference sequence). The DNA for the CDR3 is TGTGCCAGTGGACCGGGACATATGAACACTGAAGCTTTCTTT. The encoded protein is CASGPGHMNTEAFF.

The J gene is TRBJ2-4, the V gene TRBV13, with 9 bases matching TRBD1. The CDR3 has 13 amino acids. After removal of 5 bases from V and 14 bases from J, the junction contained 10 bases not matched to a gene. Germline loops: CDR1 PRHDT, CDR2 FYEKMQ (reference sequence). The CDR3 DNA follows: TGTGCCAGCAGCCGGGGCACAGGGGGCGCAAAGTACTTC. Translation gives CASSRGTGGAKYF.

The V call is TRBV11-2, the J call TRBJ1-1; D is perhaps TRBD1 (5 bases). V was pared by 0 bases and J by 4 bases, with 21 bases between. The CDR3 covers 18 residues. The germline CDR1 and CDR2 sequences are SGHAT and FQNNGV. CDR3 residues: CASSLESVGPRRGTEAFF. DNA for the CDR3: TGTGCCAGCAGCTTAGAGAGTGTGGGACCCCGAAGGGGCACTGAAGCTTTCTTT.

This chain uses TRBV28 with TRBJ2-7, with D possibly matching TRBD2 (5 bases). The length of the CDR3 is 13 residues. The V gene's germline CDR1 is MDHEN and CDR2 SYDVKM. V was clipped by 4 bases and J by 5 bases, with 12 bases between them. The CDR3: CASSSGNVNEQYF. The CDR3 DNA reads as TGTGCCAGCAGTTCCGGGAATGTGAACGAGCAGTACTTC.

The V call is TRBV2, the J call TRBJ2-3; D not resolved. Trimming stripped 2 bases from V and 6 bases from J, with 6 bases between. Germline loops: CDR1 SNHLY, CDR2 FYNNEI. The CDR3 is 12 residues long. CDR3 DNA: TGTGCCAGCAGTGAATATGAGGATACGCAGTATTTT. Residues: CASSEYEDTQYF.

The J gene is TRBJ1-2, the V gene TRBV18; D gene uncertain. This CDR3 is built from 16 residues. V gave up 6 bases and J gave up 3 bases, with 20 bases separating them. Germline values: CDR1 KGHSH, CDR2 LQKENI. CDR3 residues: CASSATSLVGDYGYTF. DNA for the CDR3: TGTGCCAGCTCGGCTACGTCCCTTGTCGGCGACTATGGCTACACCTTC. The whole variable domain, filled in from reference TRBV18 and TRBJ1-2, reads NAGVMQNPRHLVRRRGQEARLRCSPMKGHSHVYWYRQLPEEGLKFMVYLQKENIIDESGMPKERFSAEFPKEGPSILRIQQVVRGDSAAYFCASSATSLVGDYGYTFGSGTRLTVV.

CDR3 DNA: TGTGCCAGCAGCTTGGGTGGGTTGAAGGGCTACACCTTC. It specifies CASSLGGLKGYTF. The chain recombines TRBV7-6 with TRBJ1-2; D remains ambiguous. There are 13 residues in the CDR3. V was clipped by 3 bases and J by 8 bases, with 13 bases between them. CDR1 and CDR2 from the germline V gene are SGHVS and FNYEAQ.

In this sample, this clone turned up once. This chain connects TRBV18 to TRBJ2-7, with a possible D match to TRBD2 (6 bases). The CDR3 has 14 residues. Trimming removed 2 bases at V and 2 bases at J, with 10 bases between. Germline assignment: CDR1 KGHSH and CDR2 LQKENI. CDR3 loop: CASSPGTGAYEQYF. CDR3 nucleotide sequence: TGTGCCAGCTCACCAGGGACGGGGGCCTACGAGCAGTACTTC.

The chain carries TRBV5-6 and TRBJ2-3; the match to TRBD2 covers 9 bases. V lost 3 bases and J lost 2; bases outside the gene matches: 7. The CDR3 runs to 16 residues. The V gene's germline CDR1 is SGHDT and CDR2 YYEEEE. Here the CDR3 DNA reads TGTGCCAGCAGCTACCAGGCTAGCGGGGACACAGATACGCAGTATTTT. This encodes CASSYQASGDTDTQYF.

By frequency in the sample, this clone is medium-sized. This chain links TRBV27 with TRBJ2-5; D gene unclear. With 5 bases removed from V and 5 bases from J, the gap between germline ends came to 12 bases. The germline V gene has CDR1 MNHEY and CDR2 SMNVEV (reference sequence). The CDR3 is 13 residues long. For the CDR3, the DNA is TGTGCCAGCAGTAAAACCCCTTGGGAGACCCAGTACTTC. As protein: CASSKTPWETQYF.

The J gene is TRBJ1-1, the V gene TRBV9; tentative D call: TRBD1 (5 bases). The germline CDR1 and CDR2 sequences are SGDLS and YYNGEE. The length of the CDR3 is 14 residues. Trimming shortened V by 0 bases and J by 5 bases, and 11 bases separated the two germline ends. The CDR3 DNA follows: TGTGCCAGCAGCGTAGCTTCGAAGGGGACTGAAGCTTTCTTT. Translation gives CASSVASKGTEAFF.

This rearrangement joins TRBV7-9 to TRBJ1-1; maybe TRBD1 (5 bases). This CDR3 region has 15 residues. CDR1 and CDR2 from the germline V gene are SEHNR and FQNEAQ (reference sequence). Deletions cut 5 bases from V and 0 bases from J, with 13 bases between. CDR3: CASSTEGLLNTEAFF. Written as DNA, the CDR3 is TGTGCCAGCAGCACGGAGGGACTGCTGAACACTGAAGCTTTCTTT.

This rearrangement joins TRBV6-5 to TRBJ2-1, with 9 bases lining up with TRBD1. The J segment lost 8 bases and the V segment lost 0 bases, leaving 8 bases of the junction unmatched. Germline assignment: CDR1 MNHEY and CDR2 SVGAGI. CDR3 length equals 16 residues. Here the CDR3 reads CASSYSNRGLNYEQFF. CDR3 DNA: TGTGCCAGCAGTTACTCGAACAGGGGGCTTAACTATGAGCAGTTCTTC.

The chain carries TRBV10-2 and TRBJ1-2; D is unresolved. Germline assignment: CDR1 WSHSY and CDR2 SAAADI. The V end lost 4 bases, the J end lost 4 bases, and 16 bases lay between the germline ends. The CDR3 length is 15 residues. CDR3 sequence (DNA): TGCGCCAGCAGTGCTTCAATATGGGGTTCCTATGGCTACACCTTC. Its translation is CASSASIWGSYGYTF.

The chain couples TRBV19 to TRBJ2-7; D is possibly TRBD1 (6 bases). This CDR3 is built from 15 residues. V gave up 5 bases and J gave up 0 bases, with 14 bases separating them. Germline CDR1 is LNHDA and CDR2 is SQIVND (reference sequence). CDR3 sequence reads: CASSSTGTFSYEQYF. In DNA form, the CDR3 reads TGTGCCAGTAGTTCCACAGGGACCTTCTCCTACGAGCAGTACTTC.